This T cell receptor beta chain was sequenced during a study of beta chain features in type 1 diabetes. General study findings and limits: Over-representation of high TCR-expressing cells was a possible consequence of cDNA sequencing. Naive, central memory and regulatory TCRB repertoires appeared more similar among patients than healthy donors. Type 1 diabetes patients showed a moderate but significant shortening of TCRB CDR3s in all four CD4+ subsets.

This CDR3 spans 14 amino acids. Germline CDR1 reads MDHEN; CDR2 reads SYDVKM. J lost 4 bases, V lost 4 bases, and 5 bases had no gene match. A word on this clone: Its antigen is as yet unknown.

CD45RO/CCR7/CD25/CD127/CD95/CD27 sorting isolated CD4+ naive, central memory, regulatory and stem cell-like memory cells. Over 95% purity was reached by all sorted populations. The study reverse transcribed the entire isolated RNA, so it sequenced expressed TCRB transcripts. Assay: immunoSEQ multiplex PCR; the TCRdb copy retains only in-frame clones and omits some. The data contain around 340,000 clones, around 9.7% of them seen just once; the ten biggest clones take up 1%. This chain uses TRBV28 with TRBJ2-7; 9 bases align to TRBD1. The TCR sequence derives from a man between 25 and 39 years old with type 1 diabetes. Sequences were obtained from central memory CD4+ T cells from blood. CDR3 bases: TGTGCCAGCAGTTCCCCGGGACAGGGTTACGAGCAGTACTTC. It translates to CASSSPGQGYEQYF.